The 20 T cell receptor beta chains below all came from one sample that was sequenced in a study of T cell clonality in common variable immunodeficiency. Clones were sequenced by immunoSEQ multiplex PCR, and TCRdb holds only the in-frame ones, with some missing. The repertoire shows about 39,000 clones, none seen only once; the top ten take around 3%. The sample was peripheral blood mononuclear cells. These receptors all stem from a person between 18 and 75 years old in good health.

This clone was seen many times. The part of the CDR3 DNA that was read is TGTGCCAGCGGATCATTACAGGGAATTGGGGAAAAA. As protein: CASGSLQGIGEK. From start to end, the CDR3 is CASGSLQGIGEKLFF. V is TRBV12-3 or TRBV12-4 and J is TRBJ1-4, with D tentatively TRBD1 (6 bases). The CDR3 is cut off 3 residues early in the read; its end comes from the germline J gene. Trimming left V 8 bases short and J 8 bases short, with 21 bases between. The CDR3 has 15 amino acids.

This clone was recorded at least ten times. CDR3 bases read: TGCAGCGTTGGGAAGCGGTTAAGCTCCTACAATGAG. Amino acids: CSVGKRLSSYNE. The full CDR3 protein reads CSVGKRLSSYNEQFF. The V and J genes are TRBV29-1 and TRBJ2-1; D perhaps matches TRBD2 (5 bases). Read data end 3 residues before the CDR3 end; the end is taken from the germline J gene. Between the trimmed V and J ends, which lost 4 bases and 0 bases, there was a span of 13 bases. CDR3 size: 15 residues. Germline V gives CDR1 SQVTM, CDR2 ANQGSEA.

This clone has ten or more counts. The missing CDR3 end, 3 residues past where the read stops, is filled in from the germline J gene. The genes are TRBV5-4 and TRBJ1-5, with D tentatively TRBD1 (6 bases). There are 15 residues in the CDR3. The V and J ends lost 0 bases and 6 bases respectively, with 13 bases between them. Looked up from germline, CDR1 is SGHNT and CDR2 is YYREEE (reference sequence). The sequenced CDR3 bases are TGTGCCAGCAGCTTGGCAGGGGCTGCTAGTCAGCCC. Translation gives CASSLAGAASQP. The whole CDR3 protein is CASSLAGAASQPQHF.

As concerns this clone: With the read ending 3 residues before the CDR3 end, the germline J gene is used to fill in that end. The rearrangement joins TRBV19 to TRBJ2-3; possible D gene TRBD2, 5 bases. This CDR3 spans 14 amino acids. Germline CDR1 LNHDA, CDR2 SQIVND (reference sequence). The part of the CDR3 DNA that was read is TGTGCCAGTAGTCGGGGAGAACCTCAAGAGACG. The encoded protein is CASSRGEPQET. The complete CDR3 reads CASSRGEPQETQYF. The full variable domain, with the rest looked up from reference TRBV19 and TRBJ2-3, is DGGITQSPKYLFRKEGQNVTLSCEQNLNHDAMYWYRQDPGQGLRLIYYSQIVNDFQKGDIAEGYSVSREKKESFPLTVTSAQKNPTAFYLCASSRGEPQETQYFGPGTRLTVL.

This clone showed up just a few times. The CDR3 goes on 3 residues after the read ends, and that part is filled in from the germline J gene. The chain is built from TRBV30 and TRBJ2-4; TRBD1 aligns across 8 bases. This CDR3 comprises 12 residues. CDR1 GTSNPN and CDR2 SVGIG come from the germline V gene (reference sequence). Incomplete CDR3 DNA: TGTGCCTGGAGTGTACAGGGGGACGGT. Residues: CAWSVQGDG. Given in full, the CDR3 is CAWSVQGDGQYF.

This clone was seen at least ten times. The read ends 3 residues before the CDR3 terminus; that terminus is restored from the germline J gene. The J gene is TRBJ2-4, the V gene TRBV6-2 or TRBV6-3; TRBD2 aligns across 8 bases. The V and J ends lost 5 bases and 1 base, in that order; junction bases with no gene match: 7. This CDR3 region has 16 residues. CDR1 and CDR2 from the germline V gene are MNHEY and SVGEGT. The part of the CDR3 DNA that was read is TGTGCCAGCAGTCACGACCGGGGGGGGGCCAAAAACATT. Translation gives CASSHDRGGAKNI. The complete CDR3 protein is CASSHDRGGAKNIQYF.

This clone showed up just a few times. From the germline J gene comes the end of the CDR3, since the read stops 3 residues before it. The chain uses TRBV7-6 and TRBJ2-7; TRBD2 matches 10 bases. Germline CDR1 SGHVS, CDR2 FNYEAQ. V was clipped by 8 bases and J by 1 base; unmatched bases: 5. The CDR3 has 14 residues. CDR3 DNA (partial): TGTGCCAGCGGGAAGCGGGAGGGATCCTACGAG. Residues: CASGKREGSYE. The entire CDR3 protein reads CASGKREGSYEQYF.

This clone was seen only a few times. The CDR3 end is not reached by the read, which stops 3 residues before it; the germline J gene fills it in. The rearrangement links TRBV2 to TRBJ1-2, with 7 bases fitting TRBD1. CDR3 length: 15 amino acids. Germline values: CDR1 SNHLY, CDR2 FYNNEI. The CDR3 is CASRVSGDSTDTYTF. CDR3 bases read: TGTGCCAGCAGAGTTAGCGGGGACAGCACAGATACC.

In its sample, this clone was seen many times. The CDR3 end lies 3 residues beyond the end of the read and is filled in from the germline J gene. V usage is TRBV29-1 and J usage is TRBJ2-4; TRBD1 or TRBD2 may be the D gene (7 bases each). The CDR3 is 14 residues long. Germline V CDR1 and CDR2: SQVTM, ANQGSEA. Incomplete CDR3 DNA: TGCAGCGTTTCACAGGGGAGGGAGGACTATGGT. This codes for CSVSQGREDYG. The entire CDR3 is CSVSQGREDYGQYF.

This clone was recorded at least ten times. The read terminates 3 residues ahead of where the CDR3 ends, so the germline J gene completes it. J is TRBJ2-7 and V is TRBV5-5; 7 nucleotides match TRBD2. The junction had 9 bases not matched to a gene; V was cut back by 4 bases and J by 2 bases. This CDR3 has 15 amino acids. Looked up from germline, CDR1 is SGHKS and CDR2 is YYEKEE (reference sequence). CDR3 DNA (partial): TGTGCCAGCAGCCCCGGGGAGGGTTTTCCCTACGAG. This encodes CASSPGEGFPYE. The whole CDR3 sequence reads CASSPGEGFPYEQYF.

This clone was counted between two and nine times. Read data end 3 residues before the CDR3 end; the end is taken from the germline J gene. The chain is built from TRBV18 and TRBJ1-2; tentative D call: TRBD1 (6 bases). CDR1 is KGHSH, CDR2 LQKENI, per germline. The CDR3 length is 12 residues. CDR3 residues: CASHLQGNDYTF. The CDR3 bases that were read are TGTGCCAGTCACCTCCAGGGGAATGAC.

This clone was seen at least ten times. The read ends 3 residues shy of where the CDR3 ends; the end is completed using the germline J gene. The chain employs TRBV18 and TRBJ2-5, with 14 bases that match TRBD2. Germline V gene lookup returns CDR1 KGHSH and CDR2 LQKENI. Unmatched junction bases numbered 11, after V lost 1 base and J lost 7 bases. The CDR3 length is 18 residues. The CDR3 is CASSPQTGLAGVVGTQYF. CDR3 bases read: TGTGCCAGCTCACCACAGACGGGACTAGCGGGAGTAGTGGGGACC.

This clone came up many times. The part of the CDR3 DNA that was read is TGCAGTGCTAGAGCAGGGAGTGGCAATCAGCCC. Amino acids: CSARAGSGNQP. The full CDR3 protein is CSARAGSGNQPQHF. The V gene is TRBV20-1, the J gene TRBJ1-5, with D tentatively TRBD1 (5 bases). The read stops 3 residues short of the end of the CDR3; the missing end is completed from the germline J gene. The CDR3 covers 14 residues. Germline CDR1 and CDR2: DFQATT and SNEGSKA (reference sequence). The V end lost 1 base, the J end lost 2 bases, and 9 bases lay between the germline ends.

This clone was recorded many times. The read finishes 3 residues shy of the CDR3 end, and the germline J gene is used to complete it. The chain links TRBV4-2 to TRBJ2-3, with 12 positions matching TRBD2. This CDR3 spans 18 amino acids. Trimming at V came to 0 bases and at J to 0 bases, leaving 4 bases not matched to a gene. The germline V gene encodes CDR1 LGHNA and CDR2 YNFKEQ. CDR3 DNA (partial): TGTGCCAGCAGCCAAGATCGACTAGCGGGAGATAGCACAGATACG. Protein: CASSQDRLAGDSTDT. The whole CDR3 sequence reads CASSQDRLAGDSTDTQYF.

This clone was detected many times. This chain's CDR3 is CSTFRDRSTYEQYF. CDR3 DNA, as far as it was read: TGCAGTACCTTCCGGGACAGGAGTACCTACGAG. The chain has TRBV20-1 and TRBJ2-7; 8 positions match TRBD1. The CDR3 end is not reached by the read, which stops 3 residues before it; the germline J gene fills it in. The germline V gene encodes CDR1 DFQATT and CDR2 SNEGSKA (reference sequence). The CDR3 is made up of 14 amino acids. J was trimmed by 2 bases and V by 8 bases; bases with no gene match: 11.

There are many counts of this clone. The sequenced CDR3 bases are TGTGCCAGCAGCCAGAGAACATCCGGGGAG. This encodes CASSQRTSGE. The CDR3 in its entirety is CASSQRTSGELFF. J is TRBJ2-2 and V is TRBV11-2; no definite D call. The read falls 3 residues short of the CDR3 end, and the missing part is taken from the germline J gene. The germline gives CDR1 SGHAT, CDR2 FQNNGV. Trimming cost V 5 bases and J 6 bases, with 10 bases left between them. The CDR3 consists of 13 residues.

This clone was seen ten or more times. The sequenced fragment ends 3 residues before the CDR3 boundary, so the rest is inferred from the germline J gene. The J gene is TRBJ1-1, the V gene TRBV5-6; unclear D gene. CDR3 length: 13 residues. Germline lookup yields CDR1 SGHDT and CDR2 YYEEEE. V lost 4 bases and J lost 2, with 9 bases in between. CDR3 loop: CASSRGRNTEAFF. The DNA read from the CDR3 is TGTGCCAGCAGCCGTGGCCGAAACACTGAA.

In this sample, this clone turned up many times. The CDR3 end falls 3 residues outside the read, so it is completed with the germline J gene. The chain joins TRBV5-1 to TRBJ1-2, with D perhaps TRBD1 (6 bases). CDR1 and CDR2 (germline): SGHRS, YFSETQ. The CDR3 extends over 13 amino acids. Here the CDR3 reads CASSKGQTEGYTF. Incomplete CDR3 DNA: TGCGCCAGCAGCAAAGGACAGACTGAGGGC. The complete variable domain, with remaining parts taken from reference TRBV5-1 and TRBJ1-2, reads KAGVTQTPRYLIKTRGQQVTLSCSPISGHRSVSWYQQTPGQGLQFLFEYFSETQRNKGNFPGRFSGRQFSNSRSEMNVSTLELGDSALYLCASSKGQTEGYTFGSGTRLTVV.

This clone has a count of ten or more. The CDR3 goes on 3 residues after the read ends, and that part is filled in from the germline J gene. J is TRBJ2-3 and V is TRBV5-1; 7 bases are a match to TRBD1. Trimming removed 3 bases from V and 2 bases from J; junction bases left unmatched: 3. Germline loops: CDR1 SGHRS, CDR2 YFSETQ. The CDR3 runs to 14 residues. Partial CDR3 DNA: TGCGCCAGCAGCTCGGGACAGAACACAGATACG. As protein: CASSSGQNTDT. The entire CDR3 protein reads CASSSGQNTDTQYF.

This clone was detected ten times or more. From the germline J gene comes the end of the CDR3, since the read stops 3 residues before it. The V and J genes are TRBV4-1 and TRBJ2-2; unclear D gene. Trimming took 1 base from V and 7 from J, leaving 7 bases between them. The germline V gene has CDR1 MGHRA and CDR2 YSYEKL. The CDR3 spans 13 residues. CDR3: CASSQGPSGELFF. The part of the CDR3 DNA that was read is TGCGCCAGCAGCCAAGGGCCTAGCGGGGAG.